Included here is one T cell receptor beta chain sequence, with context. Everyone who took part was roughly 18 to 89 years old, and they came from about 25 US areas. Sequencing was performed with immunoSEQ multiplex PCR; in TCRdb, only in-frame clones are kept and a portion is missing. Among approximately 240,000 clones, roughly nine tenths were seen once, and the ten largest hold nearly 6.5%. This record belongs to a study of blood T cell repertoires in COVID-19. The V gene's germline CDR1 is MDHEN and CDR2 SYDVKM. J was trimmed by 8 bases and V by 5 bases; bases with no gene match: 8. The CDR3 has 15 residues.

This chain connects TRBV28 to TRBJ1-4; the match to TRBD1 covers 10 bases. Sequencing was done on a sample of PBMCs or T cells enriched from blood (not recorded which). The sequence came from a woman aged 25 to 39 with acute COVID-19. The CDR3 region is CASSKRTGGGEKLFF. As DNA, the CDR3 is TGTGCCAGCAGTAAAAGGACAGGGGGGGGAGAAAAACTGTTTTTT.